This T cell receptor beta chain was obtained from a study of blood T cell repertoires in COVID-19. In the original processing: Nucleated cell number was recorded as an estimate derived from reference gene primer amplification. Data came from immunoSEQ multiplex PCR; TCRdb stores just in-frame clones and leaves some out. The V and J calls and clone size come from that table; D and trimming were worked out from the DNA. In the table there are some 52,000 clones, 80% to 90% of which are singletons. The CDR3 spans 15 residues. Germline V gene sequence: CDR1 SGHRS, CDR2 YFSETQ. V was cut by 0 bases and J by 0 bases, with 6 bases left in between.

The sequenced material came from peripheral blood. The V gene is TRBV5-1, the J gene TRBJ1-4; D perhaps matches TRBD1 (5 bases). This receptor was obtained from a human donor in a cohort sampled during active COVID-19. The chain's CDR3 is CASSLGGTTNEKLFF. The CDR3, as DNA: TGCGCCAGCAGCTTGGGGGGCACAACTAATGAAAAACTGTTTTTT.